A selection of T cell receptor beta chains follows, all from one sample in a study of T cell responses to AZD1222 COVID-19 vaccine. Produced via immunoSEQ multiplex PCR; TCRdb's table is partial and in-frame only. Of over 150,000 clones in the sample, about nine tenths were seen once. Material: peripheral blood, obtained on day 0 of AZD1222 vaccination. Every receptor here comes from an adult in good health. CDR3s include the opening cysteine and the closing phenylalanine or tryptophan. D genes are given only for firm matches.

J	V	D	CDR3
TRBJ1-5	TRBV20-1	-	CSASGINSNQPQHF
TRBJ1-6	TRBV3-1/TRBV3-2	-	CASSQGQENSPLHF
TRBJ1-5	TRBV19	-	CASRNGGMQPQHF
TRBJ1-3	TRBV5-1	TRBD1	CASSYNRGGSGNTIYF
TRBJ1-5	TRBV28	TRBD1	CASSFPGGFHQPQHF
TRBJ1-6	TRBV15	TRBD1	CATSRKQGTNNSPLHF
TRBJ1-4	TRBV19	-	CASSSREMLIEKLFF
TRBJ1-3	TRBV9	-	CASSVDAGSGNTIYF
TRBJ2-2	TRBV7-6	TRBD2	CASSILAGLTGELFF
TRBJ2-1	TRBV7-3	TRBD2	CASSRTSGSSHNEQFF
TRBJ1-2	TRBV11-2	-	CASSLQENYGYTF
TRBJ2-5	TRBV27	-	CASSPDTGVQETQYF
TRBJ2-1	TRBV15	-	CATSRERGRDEQFF
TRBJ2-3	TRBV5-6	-	CASSQSPPRLGTDTQYF
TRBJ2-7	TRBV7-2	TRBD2	CASSLGGRTIYEQYF
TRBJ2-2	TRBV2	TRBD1	CASRQGAGELFF
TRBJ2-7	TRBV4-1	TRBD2	CASSQAPVGTGGYEQYF
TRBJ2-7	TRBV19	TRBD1	CASSIGTGVHEQYF
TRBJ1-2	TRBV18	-	CASSPGSGGPSGYTF
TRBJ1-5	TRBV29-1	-	CSATVVGEGNQPQHF
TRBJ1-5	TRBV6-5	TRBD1	CASSGQGPGQPQHF
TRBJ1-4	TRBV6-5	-	CASSRIRDATGRLFF
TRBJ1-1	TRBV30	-	CAWSAIDTYTEAFF
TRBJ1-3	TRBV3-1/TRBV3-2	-	CASSREGVSGNTIYF
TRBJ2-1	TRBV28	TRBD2	CASSLRTSDNEQFF
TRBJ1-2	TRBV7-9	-	CASSRDWSAYYGYTF
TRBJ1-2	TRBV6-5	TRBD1	CASRSTGGRFHGYTF
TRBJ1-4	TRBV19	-	CASSIDRGARTNEKLFF
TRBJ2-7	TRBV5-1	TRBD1	CASSAGQVNIYEQYF
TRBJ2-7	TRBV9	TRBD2	CASSVAETSGAVQYF
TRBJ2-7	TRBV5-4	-	CASSHKASFASYEQYF
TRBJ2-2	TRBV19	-	CASSGQANTGELFF
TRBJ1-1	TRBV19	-	CASYLSGGKSTEAFF
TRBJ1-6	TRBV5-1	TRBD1	CASSPDRDRASPLHF
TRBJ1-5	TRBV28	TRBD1	CASRGAGGWKDQPQHF
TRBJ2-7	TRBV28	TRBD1	CASSSPGTGGGEQYF
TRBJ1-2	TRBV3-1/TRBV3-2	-	CASSQLGGSYGYTF
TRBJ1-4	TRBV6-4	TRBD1	CASSDSTGRRSEKLFF
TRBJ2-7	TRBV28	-	CASSLVGGRHEQYF
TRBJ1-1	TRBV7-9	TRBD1	CASSPDDRGPTEAFF
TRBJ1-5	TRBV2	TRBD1	CASTKSRGQGDQPQHF